The clone carrying this T cell receptor (beta chain) was seen a handful of times. Its antigen is as yet unknown. This sample is part of a study of cytomegalovirus exposure and HLA in healthy donors. The wider study: A prior study identified just under 120 million unique TCR beta sequences from 190 million or so T cells.

The ends were cut back, 1 base at V and 3 bases at J, with 11 bases in the middle. The CDR3 has 15 residues. From germline, CDR1 is SGDLS and CDR2 YYNGEE. Findings and caveats of the study: Generally TCR sequences proved uncommon, though certain public TCRs appeared in numerous donors. Prior analysis indicated that the majority of TCR beta V segments exhibited productivity approximately 87% or approximately 30% of the time.

PCR amplification relied on 60 Vbeta primers (plus 13 Jbeta primers). Assay: immunoSEQ multiplex PCR; the TCRdb copy retains only in-frame clones and omits some. The sample consists of approximately 160,000 clones, roughly 75% of them appearing once. This TCR was sampled from a woman aged 45-60 years in good health and CMV-seropositive. The sample was PBMCs. The V call is TRBV9, the J call TRBJ2-1, with D perhaps TRBD1 (5 bases). CDR3 bases: TGTGCCAGCAGCGTAACAGGCCACCTCTACAATGAGCAGTTCTTC. Translated, it gives CASSVTGHLYNEQFF. The full variable domain, its missing parts supplied by reference TRBV9 and TRBJ2-1, is DSGVTQTPKHLITATGQRVTLRCSPRSGDLSVYWYQQSLDQGLQFLIQYYNGEERAKGNILERFSAQQFPDLHSELNLSSLELGDSALYFCASSVTGHLYNEQFFGPGTRLTVL.